This T cell receptor (beta chain) was captured by sequencing in a study of breast tumors, draining lymph nodes, adjacent tissues. Overall study findings and caveats: Tumor repertoires ranked between lymph nodes and nontumor tissue in diversity, with V and J gene preferences.

This clonotype appeared many times. The antigen remains undetermined. One end of the junction does not line up with germline, which may come from a read error. MiXCR, applied by TCRdb to the multiplex PCR reads, yields one record per CDR3 protein. The sample has around 13,000 distinct CDR3 sequences, roughly 53% seen once. This CDR3 spans 16 amino acids. Germline V lookup: CDR1 SGHRS, CDR2 YFSETQ. Sequenced material: tumor-adjacent breast tissue. The chain joins TRBV5-1 to TRBJ2-2; possible D gene TRBD2, 5 bases. The sequence derives from a female donor with breast cancer. Some clones in this sample may be carry-over from other donors' samples. In DNA form, the CDR3 reads TGCGCCAGCAGCTTGGAATCTAGCAGTAACACCGGGGAGCTGCTTTTT. This sequence encodes CASSLESSSNTGELLF.